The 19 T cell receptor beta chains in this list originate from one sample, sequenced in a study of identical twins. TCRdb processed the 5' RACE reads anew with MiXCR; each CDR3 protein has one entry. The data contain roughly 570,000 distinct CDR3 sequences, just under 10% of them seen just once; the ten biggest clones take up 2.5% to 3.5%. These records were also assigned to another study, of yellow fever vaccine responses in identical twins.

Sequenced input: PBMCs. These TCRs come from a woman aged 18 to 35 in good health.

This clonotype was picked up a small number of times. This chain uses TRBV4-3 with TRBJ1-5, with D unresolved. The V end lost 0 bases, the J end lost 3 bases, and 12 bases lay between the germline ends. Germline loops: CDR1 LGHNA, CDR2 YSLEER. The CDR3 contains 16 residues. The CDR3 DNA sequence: TGCGCCAGCAGCCAAGATGAACCCGGGTACAATCAGCCCCAGCATTTT. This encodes CASSQDEPGYNQPQHF.

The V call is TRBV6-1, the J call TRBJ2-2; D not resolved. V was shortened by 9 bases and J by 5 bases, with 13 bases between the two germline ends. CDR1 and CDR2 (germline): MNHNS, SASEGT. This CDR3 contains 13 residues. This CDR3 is CARLPDGTGELFF. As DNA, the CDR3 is TGTGCCAGACTACCCGATGGGACCGGGGAGCTGTTTTTT.

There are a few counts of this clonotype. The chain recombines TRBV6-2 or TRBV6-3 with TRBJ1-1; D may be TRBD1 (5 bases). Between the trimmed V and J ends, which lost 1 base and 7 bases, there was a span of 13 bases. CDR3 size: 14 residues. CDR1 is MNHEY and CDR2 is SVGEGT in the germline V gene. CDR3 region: CASSYWEGYSEAFF. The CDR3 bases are TGTGCCAGCAGTTACTGGGAGGGGTACAGTGAAGCTTTCTTT.

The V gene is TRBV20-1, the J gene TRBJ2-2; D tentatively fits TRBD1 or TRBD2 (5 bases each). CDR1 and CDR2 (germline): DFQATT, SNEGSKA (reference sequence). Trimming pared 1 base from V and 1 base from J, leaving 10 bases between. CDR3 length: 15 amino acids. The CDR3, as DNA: TGCAGTGCTAGAGTAGCAGGGAGGAACACCGGGGAGCTGTTTTTT. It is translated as CSARVAGRNTGELFF.

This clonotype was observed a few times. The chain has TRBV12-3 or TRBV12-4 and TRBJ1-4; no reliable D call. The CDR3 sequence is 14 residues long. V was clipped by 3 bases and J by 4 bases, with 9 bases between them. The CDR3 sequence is CASSLKSFNEKLFF. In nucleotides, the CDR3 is TGTGCCAGCAGTTTGAAAAGTTTTAATGAAAAACTGTTTTTT.

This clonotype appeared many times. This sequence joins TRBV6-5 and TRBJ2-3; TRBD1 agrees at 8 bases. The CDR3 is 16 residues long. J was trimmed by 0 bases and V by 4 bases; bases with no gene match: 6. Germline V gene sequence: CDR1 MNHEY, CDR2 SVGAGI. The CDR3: CASSSRTGHSTDTQYF. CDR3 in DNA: TGTGCCAGCAGTTCGAGGACAGGGCACAGCACAGATACGCAGTATTTT.

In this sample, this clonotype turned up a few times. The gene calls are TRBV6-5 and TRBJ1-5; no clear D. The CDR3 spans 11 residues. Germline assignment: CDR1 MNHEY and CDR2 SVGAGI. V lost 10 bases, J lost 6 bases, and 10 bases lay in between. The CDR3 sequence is CATGRSQPQHF. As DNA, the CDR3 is TGTGCCACCGGGAGGAGTCAGCCCCAGCATTTT.

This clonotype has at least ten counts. The chain's CDR3 is CSARDGGYRNEQFF. CDR3 nucleotide sequence: TGCAGTGCTAGAGATGGGGGGTACCGAAATGAGCAGTTCTTC. The V call is TRBV20-1, the J call TRBJ2-1; TRBD2 is a possible D gene (6 bases). Trimming took off 0 bases at V and 7 bases at J, with 13 bases between the two ends. The CDR3 is made up of 14 amino acids. The germline gives CDR1 DFQATT, CDR2 SNEGSKA (reference sequence).

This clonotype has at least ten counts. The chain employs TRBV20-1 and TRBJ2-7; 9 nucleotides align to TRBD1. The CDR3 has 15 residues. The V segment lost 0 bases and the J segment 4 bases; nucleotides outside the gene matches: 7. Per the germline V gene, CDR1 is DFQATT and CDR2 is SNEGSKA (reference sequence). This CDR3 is CSARDLGGTGYEQYF. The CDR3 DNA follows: TGCAGTGCTAGAGATCTGGGGGGGACAGGGTACGAGCAGTACTTC.

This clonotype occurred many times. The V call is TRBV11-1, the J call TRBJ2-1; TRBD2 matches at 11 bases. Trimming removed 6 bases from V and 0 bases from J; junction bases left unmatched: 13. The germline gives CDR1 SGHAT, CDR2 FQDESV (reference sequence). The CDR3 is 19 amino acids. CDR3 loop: CASSFSSGGPPGSYNEQFF. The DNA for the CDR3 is TGTGCCAGCAGTTTCTCTAGCGGGGGGCCCCCCGGCTCCTACAATGAGCAGTTCTTC. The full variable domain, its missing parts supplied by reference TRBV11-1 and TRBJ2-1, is EAEVAQSPRYKITEKSQAVAFWCDPISGHATLYWYRQILGQGPELLVQFQDESVVDDSQLPKDRFSAERLKGVDSTLKIQPAELGDSAMYLCASSFSSGGPPGSYNEQFFGPGTRLTVL.

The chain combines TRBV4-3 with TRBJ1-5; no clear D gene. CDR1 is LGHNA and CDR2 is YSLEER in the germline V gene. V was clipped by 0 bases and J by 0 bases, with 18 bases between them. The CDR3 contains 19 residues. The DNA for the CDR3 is TGCGCCAGCAGCCAAGACGGTATCCCGCAAGAACATAGCAATCAGCCCCAGCATTTT. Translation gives CASSQDGIPQEHSNQPQHF.

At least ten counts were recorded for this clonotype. This CDR3 is CASSVSSGAFF. CDR3 nucleotides: TGTGCCAGCAGTGTGTCTTCTGGGGCTTTCTTT. The V gene is TRBV2, the J gene TRBJ1-1; no firm D call. CDR1 is SNHLY, CDR2 FYNNEI, per germline. The CDR3 contains 11 residues. Trimming cost V 4 bases and J 11 bases, with 11 bases left between them. Based on the CDR3 plus reference TRBV2 and TRBJ1-1, the full variable domain is EPEVTQTPSHQVTQMGQEVILRCVPISNHLYFYWYRQILGQKVEFLVSFYNNEISEKSEIFDDQFSVERPDGSNFTLKIRSTKLEDSAMYFCASSVSSGAFFGQGTRLTVV.

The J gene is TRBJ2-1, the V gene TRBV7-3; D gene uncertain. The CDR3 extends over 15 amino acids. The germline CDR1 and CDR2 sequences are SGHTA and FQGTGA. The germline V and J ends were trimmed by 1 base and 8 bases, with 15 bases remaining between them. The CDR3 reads CASSLIPERAHEQFF. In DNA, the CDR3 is TGTGCCAGCAGCTTAATCCCGGAAAGAGCGCATGAGCAGTTCTTC.

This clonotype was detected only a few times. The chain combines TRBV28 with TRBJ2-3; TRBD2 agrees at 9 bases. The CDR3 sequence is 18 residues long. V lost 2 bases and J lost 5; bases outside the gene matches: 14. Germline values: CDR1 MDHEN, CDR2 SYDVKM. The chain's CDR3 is CASSLPQASGIFGDTQYF. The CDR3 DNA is TGTGCCAGCAGTTTACCTCAGGCTAGCGGGATCTTCGGAGATACGCAGTATTTT.

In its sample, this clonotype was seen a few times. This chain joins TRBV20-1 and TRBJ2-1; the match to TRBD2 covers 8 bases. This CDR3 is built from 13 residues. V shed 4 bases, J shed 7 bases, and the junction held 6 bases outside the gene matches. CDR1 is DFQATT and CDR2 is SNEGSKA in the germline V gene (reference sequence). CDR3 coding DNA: TGCAGTGCTACACTAGCGGTTAATAATGAGCAGTTCTTC. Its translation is CSATLAVNNEQFF.

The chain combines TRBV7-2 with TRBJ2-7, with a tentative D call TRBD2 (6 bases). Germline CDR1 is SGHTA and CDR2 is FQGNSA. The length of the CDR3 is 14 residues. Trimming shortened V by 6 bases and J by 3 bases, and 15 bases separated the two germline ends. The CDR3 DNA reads TGTGCCAGCAGTTGGGGGGTAGCGGACTACGAGCAGTACTTC. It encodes CASSWGVADYEQYF.

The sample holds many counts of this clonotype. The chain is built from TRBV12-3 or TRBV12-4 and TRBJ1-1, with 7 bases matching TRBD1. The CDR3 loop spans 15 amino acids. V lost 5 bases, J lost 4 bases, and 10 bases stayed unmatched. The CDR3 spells CASSPTTTGVTEAFF. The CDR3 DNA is TGTGCCAGCAGTCCAACAACCACAGGGGTCACTGAAGCTTTCTTT.

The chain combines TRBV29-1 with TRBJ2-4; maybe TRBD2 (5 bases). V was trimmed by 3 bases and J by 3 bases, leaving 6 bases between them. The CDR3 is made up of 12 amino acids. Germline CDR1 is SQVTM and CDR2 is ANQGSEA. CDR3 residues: CSVDEGKNIQYF. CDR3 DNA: TGCAGCGTTGATGAGGGCAAAAACATTCAGTACTTC.

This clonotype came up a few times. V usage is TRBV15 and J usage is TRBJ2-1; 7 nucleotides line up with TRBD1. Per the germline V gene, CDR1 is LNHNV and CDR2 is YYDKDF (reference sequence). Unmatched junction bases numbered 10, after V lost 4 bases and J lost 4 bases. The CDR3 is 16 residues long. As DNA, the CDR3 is TGTGCCACCAGCATTTTACAGGGGTCGGGATACAATGAGCAGTTCTTC. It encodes CATSILQGSGYNEQFF. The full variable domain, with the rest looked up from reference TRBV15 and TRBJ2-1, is DAMVIQNPRYQVTQFGKPVTLSCSQTLNHNVMYWYQQKSSQAPKLLFHYYDKDFNNEADTPDNFQSRRPNTSFCFLDIRSPGLGDTAMYLCATSILQGSGYNEQFFGPGTRLTVL.